The sample holds a few counts of the clone carrying this T cell receptor beta chain. Its antigen is still unknown. It was RNA transcripts that yielded the amplified TCR beta CDR3 regions. First-round RT-PCR of the TCR CDR3 relied on the HTBI primer set. One entry per CDR3 protein, called by TCRdb with MiXCR from the multiplex PCR reads. Of hundreds of thousands of distinct CDR3 sequences listed, over 12% are singletons. The sample originates from a study of T cells in Graves' hyperthyroidism and ophthalmopathy. Study conclusions and caveats: Ophthalmopathy, as predicted by the model, came a median around 6.7 months after the prediction.

V lost 3 bases and J lost 5, with 8 bases in between. The CDR3 has 12 amino acids. The source material was blood. This TCR was recovered from a woman in her thirties or forties with Graves' ophthalmopathy. V gene TRBV12-3 or TRBV12-4 combines with J gene TRBJ2-7, with D hard to call. The CDR3 is CASSFFAHEQYF. The DNA of the CDR3 is TGTGCCAGCAGTTTCTTCGCCCACGAGCAGTACTTC.